A selection of T cell receptor beta chains follows, all from one sample in a study of blood T cell repertoires in COVID-19. Produced via immunoSEQ multiplex PCR; TCRdb's table is partial and in-frame only. In the table there are 150,000 to 200,000 clones, 85% of which are singletons. Sequenced material: peripheral blood. These receptors all come from a human donor with acute or convalescent COVID-19. The donor label of this sample is uncertain. CDR3s include the opening cysteine and the closing phenylalanine or tryptophan. Fields, in order: D gene, V gene, clone size, J gene, CDR3 protein, CDR3 DNA. The D gene is left open where the match is weak. Clone size, where shown, is once, few, many, or a class for clones that have expanded.

NA	TRBV19	NA	TRBJ1-2	CASSRQVAYGYTF	TGTGCCAGTAGTAGACAGGTTGCCTATGGCTACACCTTC
TRBD1	TRBV7-2	NA	TRBJ1-1	CASSPTGGRETEAFF	TGTGCCAGCAGCCCTACAGGGGGCCGGGAAACTGAAGCTTTCTTT
NA	TRBV7-6	NA	TRBJ2-5	CASSLIQGSIQETQYF	TGTGCCAGCAGCTTAATTCAGGGGTCCATCCAAGAGACCCAGTACTTC
TRBD1	TRBV5-1	NA	TRBJ1-2	CASSGDRRRKGYTF	TGCGCCAGCAGCGGGGACAGGCGGCGAAAAGGCTACACCTTC
TRBD1	TRBV19	NA	TRBJ1-5	CASSIFSTGTIVDSNQPQHF	TGTGCCAGTAGTATTTTTTCGACAGGGACGATTGTGGATAGCAATCAGCCCCAGCATTTT
TRBD1	TRBV6-5	few	TRBJ1-1	CASSYTGVTTEAFF	TGTGCCAGCAGTTATACAGGGGTTACGACTGAAGCTTTCTTT
TRBD1	TRBV18	NA	TRBJ1-1	CASSPTTGVNTEAFF	TGTGCCAGCTCACCAACGACAGGGGTGAACACTGAAGCTTTCTTT
NA	TRBV11-3	NA	TRBJ2-7	CASSRGSYEQYF	TGTGCCAGCTCACGGGGGTCCTACGAGCAGTACTTC
TRBD1	TRBV10-3	NA	TRBJ1-2	CAIREGQGANYGYTF	TGTGCCATCAGGGAGGGACAGGGGGCAAACTATGGCTACACCTTC
NA	TRBV5-1	NA	TRBJ1-4	CASSLGPFLPPSTNEKLFF	TGCGCCAGCAGCTTGGGTCCATTCCTACCCCCTTCAACTAATGAAAAACTGTTTTTT
NA	TRBV11-2	once	TRBJ1-5	CASNLGGAQPQHF	TGTGCCAGCAACTTGGGAGGGGCACAGCCCCAGCATTTT
TRBD1	TRBV28	NA	TRBJ1-5	CASSSRRQGGQPQHF	TGTGCCAGCAGTTCTAGGAGACAGGGGGGACAGCCCCAGCATTTT
NA	TRBV18	NA	TRBJ1-5	CASSGRESNQPQHF	TGTGCCAGCTCAGGGCGGGAGAGCAATCAGCCCCAGCATTTT
TRBD1	TRBV29-1	NA	TRBJ1-1	CSVGAGGITEAFF	TGCAGCGTTGGGGCAGGGGGCATCACTGAAGCTTTCTTT
NA	TRBV19	NA	TRBJ1-5	CASSIGPGFQPQHF	TGTGCCAGTAGTATAGGTCCAGGGTTTCAGCCCCAGCATTTT
TRBD1	TRBV6-4	once	TRBJ1-5	CASSSRDRVVRSNQPQHF	TGTGCCAGCAGTTCCCGGGACAGGGTCGTTCGAAGCAATCAGCCCCAGCATTTT
NA	TRBV4-3	NA	TRBJ1-2	CASSQVAQGSNYGYTF	TGCGCCAGCAGCCAAGTGGCACAGGGTTCTAACTATGGCTACACCTTC
NA	TRBV6-5	once	TRBJ1-1	CASSPTAAVYTEAFF	TGTGCCAGCAGTCCAACAGCGGCGGTATACACTGAAGCTTTCTTT
TRBD1	TRBV20-1	NA	TRBJ1-1	CSASTTGRSSEAFF	TGCAGTGCTAGTACGACAGGGCGCTCATCCGAAGCTTTCTTT
TRBD1	TRBV7-2	NA	TRBJ1-1	CASTGQGLNTEAFF	TGTGCCAGCACCGGACAGGGGCTGAACACTGAAGCTTTCTTT
NA	TRBV12-3/TRBV12-4	NA	TRBJ1-2	CASSPQRAGGYTF	TGTGCCAGCAGTCCTCAGAGGGCGGGTGGCTACACCTTC
NA	TRBV18	once	TRBJ1-4	CASSGGGRKGEKLFF	TGTGCCAGCTCCGGCGGGGGGCGAAAGGGTGAAAAACTGTTTTTT
NA	TRBV29-1	NA	TRBJ1-4	CSVSLGSGSHEKLFF	TGCAGCGTCTCCCTTGGGTCGGGGTCCCATGAAAAACTGTTTTTT
NA	TRBV6-5	NA	TRBJ2-3	CASSPSGDTQYF	TGTGCCAGCAGTCCCTCCGGGGATACGCAGTATTTT
NA	TRBV19	NA	TRBJ2-3	CASSPGSTDTQYF	TGTGCCAGTAGCCCCGGGAGCACAGATACGCAGTATTTT
TRBD1	TRBV6-1	few	TRBJ1-1	CASSERTGGTEAFF	TGTGCCAGCAGTGAGAGGACAGGGGGCACTGAAGCTTTCTTT
TRBD1	TRBV28	NA	TRBJ2-7	CASAQGAWGYEQYF	TGTGCCAGCGCCCAGGGGGCTTGGGGCTACGAGCAGTACTTC
NA	TRBV2	few	TRBJ1-1	CASSEQLIMNTEAFF	TGTGCCAGCAGTGAACAGTTAATCATGAACACTGAAGCTTTCTTT
TRBD2	TRBV29-1	NA	TRBJ2-7	CSASGLAGGRGEQYF	TGCAGCGCCTCGGGACTAGCGGGGGGTCGAGGCGAGCAGTACTTC
NA	TRBV3-1/TRBV3-2	few	TRBJ1-1	CASSPYGRGAFF	TGTGCCAGCAGCCCCTACGGCCGGGGAGCTTTCTTT
NA	TRBV30	NA	TRBJ2-3	CAWTSGGGQSQYF	TGTGCCTGGACTAGCGGCGGGGGCCAGTCGCAGTATTTT
NA	TRBV2	NA	TRBJ1-3	CASSEVRSGNTIYF	TGTGCCAGCAGTGAAGTGCGGTCTGGAAACACCATATATTTT
TRBD1	TRBV7-2	NA	TRBJ1-2	CASSLGQYYGYTF	TGTGCCAGCAGCTTGGGACAGTACTATGGCTACACCTTC
NA	TRBV7-2	NA	TRBJ1-2	CASSLELGPNYGYTF	TGTGCCAGCAGCTTAGAACTAGGTCCGAACTATGGCTACACCTTC
NA	TRBV4-1	NA	TRBJ1-1	CASSPPSRGSNTEAFF	TGCGCCAGCAGCCCCCCCTCCCGGGGTTCGAACACTGAAGCTTTCTTT
NA	TRBV19	NA	TRBJ1-6	CASSIEGLGDSPLHF	TGTGCCAGTAGTATAGAGGGCCTAGGGGATTCACCCCTCCACTTT
TRBD1	TRBV3-1/TRBV3-2	NA	TRBJ2-1	CASSLRDRDKQFF	TGTGCCAGCAGCCTCCGGGACAGGGATAAGCAGTTCTTC
NA	TRBV9	few	TRBJ1-6	CASSTEVSSPLHF	TGTGCCAGCAGCACCGAGGTCAGTTCACCCCTCCACTTT
NA	TRBV24-1	NA	TRBJ1-1	CATSDSGQLNTEAFF	TGTGCCACCAGTGATTCAGGGCAGCTCAACACTGAAGCTTTCTTT
TRBD1	TRBV30	NA	TRBJ2-4	CAFAQGQRNIQYF	TGTGCCTTCGCACAGGGGCAGAGAAACATTCAGTACTTC
TRBD1	TRBV15	NA	TRBJ1-2	CATSKGQGNYGYTF	TGTGCCACCAGCAAAGGACAGGGAAACTATGGCTACACCTTC
TRBD1	TRBV5-1	NA	TRBJ2-2	CASSLYVGQGTGELFF	TGCGCCAGCAGCTTGTATGTAGGACAGGGGACCGGGGAGCTGTTTTTT
TRBD1	TRBV11-1	NA	TRBJ1-2	CASSLKPTGGEYGYTF	TGTGCCAGCAGCTTAAAACCTACAGGGGGCGAATATGGCTACACCTTC
NA	TRBV9	NA	TRBJ2-1	CASSVRSGATSYNEQFF	TGTGCCAGCAGCGTTCGTTCAGGGGCAACCTCCTACAATGAGCAGTTCTTC
NA	TRBV25-1	NA	TRBJ1-6	CASSGRAANSPLHF	TGTGCCAGCAGTGGCAGGGCCGCTAATTCACCCCTCCACTTT
TRBD2	TRBV28	NA	TRBJ2-5	CASSIGLAGGRETQYF	TGTGCCAGCAGTATCGGACTAGCGGGGGGTAGGGAGACCCAGTACTTC
TRBD2	TRBV9	NA	TRBJ2-5	CPTDSGEVQETQYF	TGCCCCACCGATAGCGGGGAGGTACAAGAGACCCAGTACTTC
NA	TRBV15	NA	TRBJ2-1	CATSRDDFEQFF	TGTGCCACCAGCAGAGACGACTTTGAGCAGTTCTTC